The rows below give T cell receptor beta chains drawn from one sample of a study of blood T cells in healthy people across ages. TCRdb analysed the 5' RACE reads with MiXCR anew, one entry per CDR3 protein. The sample has about 900,000 distinct CDR3 sequences, about 62% seen once. The sequenced sample consisted of blood. The receptors shown here come from a man aged 25-45 years in good health. Both conserved end residues are part of each CDR3. A D gene is named only where the DNA matches it firmly. For some rows the clone size is stated as once, few or many, or as a class when expanded; others skip it.

clone_size j_call v_call d_call cdr3_aa cdr3_nt
. TRBJ2-3 TRBV4-2 . CASSQTRLDTQYF TGTGCCAGCAGCCAAACGAGATTGGATACGCAGTATTTT
. TRBJ2-4 TRBV7-2 TRBD1 CASSPGQGLAKNIQYF TGTGCCAGCAGCCCCGGACAGGGGTTAGCCAAAAACATTCAGTACTTC
few TRBJ2-1 TRBV14 . CASSQTAGAYNEQFF TGTGCCAGCAGCCAAACTGCGGGTGCCTACAATGAGCAGTTCTTC
. TRBJ1-2 TRBV5-1 TRBD1 CASSQAPGTGYGYTF TGCGCCAGCAGCCAAGCCCCCGGGACAGGGTATGGCTACACCTTC
once TRBJ2-3 TRBV7-2 . CASNVLRDTQYF TGTGCCAGCAACGTCCTAAGGGATACGCAGTATTTT
. TRBJ1-1 TRBV5-1 . CASSRTTGGGEAFF TGCGCCAGCAGCAGGACGACCGGGGGTGGTGAAGCTTTCTTT
few TRBJ2-1 TRBV10-3 TRBD1 CAISEDRGLYNEQFF TGTGCCATCAGTGAGGACAGGGGGCTTTACAATGAGCAGTTCTTC
many TRBJ2-7 TRBV6-5 . CASSPNLSYEQYF TGTGCCAGCAGCCCCAACCTCTCCTACGAGCAGTACTTC
few TRBJ2-7 TRBV29-1 TRBD1 CSVEGDRSYEQYF TGCAGCGTTGAGGGGGACAGGTCCTACGAGCAGTACTTC
. TRBJ2-5 TRBV7-2 TRBD2 CASSPDLAGGSETQYF TGTGCCAGCAGCCCTGACTTAGCGGGGGGTTCGGAGACCCAGTACTTC
few TRBJ2-7 TRBV7-2 TRBD2 CASSPHRLAGGTYEQYF TGTGCCAGCAGCCCACATAGACTAGCGGGGGGGACCTACGAGCAGTACTTC
. TRBJ2-7 TRBV4-3 . CASSQVPETEQYF TGCGCCAGCAGCCAAGTCCCCGAAACGGAGCAGTACTTC
. TRBJ2-7 TRBV11-1 . CAGSLAGNSYEQYF TGTGCCGGCAGCTTAGCAGGGAACTCCTACGAGCAGTACTTC
once TRBJ1-5 TRBV7-8 . CASSLGRDIQPQHF TGTGCCAGCAGCTTAGGAAGGGATATTCAGCCCCAGCATTTT
. TRBJ2-7 TRBV10-3 . CAIGGNEQYF TGTGCCATCGGTGGGAACGAGCAGTACTTC
. TRBJ1-2 TRBV9 TRBD1 CASSATSHRDRDIYGYTF TGTGCCAGCAGCGCAACCTCACACCGGGACAGAGATATTTATGGCTACACCTTC
. TRBJ2-3 TRBV9 . CASSVPSMTDTQYF TGTGCCAGCAGCGTACCGAGCATGACAGATACGCAGTATTTT